Only a few counts were recorded for the clone carrying this T cell receptor (beta chain). What it binds is not known. The sample is drawn from a study of cytomegalovirus exposure and HLA in healthy donors. In the study overall: HLA-typed donors were the source of about 85 million unique TCRs held in an early data release. Study results and limitations: Segments of the TCR beta V type were, in most cases, productive about 90% or about 30% of the time in an earlier analysis. By a later analysis, the bulk of CMV-associated TCR beta chains appeared HLA-restricted.

Use of 60 Vbeta and 13 Jbeta primers characterized the PCR. Assay used: immunoSEQ multiplex PCR; TCRdb lists only in-frame clones, some missing. The sample carries about 61,000 clones, around 75% recorded once. The source of this sequence is a man between 45 and 60 years old in good health and CMV-seropositive. The sequencing sample was made of PBMCs.

DNA of the CDR3: TGTGCCAGCAGCCAGGGACTAGCGAGGGGTCTAGAGACCCAGTACTTC. Amino acids: CASSQGLARGLETQYF. The J gene is TRBJ2-5, the V gene TRBV7-9; 10 positions match TRBD2. V was clipped by 5 bases and J by 4 bases; unmatched bases: 10. CDR1 SEHNR and CDR2 FQNEAQ come from the germline V gene (reference sequence). The CDR3 covers 16 residues.